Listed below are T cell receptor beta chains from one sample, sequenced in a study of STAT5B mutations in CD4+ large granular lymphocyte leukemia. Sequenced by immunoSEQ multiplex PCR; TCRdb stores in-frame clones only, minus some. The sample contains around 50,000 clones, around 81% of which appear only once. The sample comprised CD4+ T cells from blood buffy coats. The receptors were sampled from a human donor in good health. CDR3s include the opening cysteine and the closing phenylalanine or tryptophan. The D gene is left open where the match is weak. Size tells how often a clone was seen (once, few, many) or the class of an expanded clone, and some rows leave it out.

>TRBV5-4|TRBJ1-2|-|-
CASSFDNYGYTF
TGTGCCAGCAGCTTTGACAACTATGGCTACACCTTC
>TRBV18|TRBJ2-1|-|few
CASSTYNEQFF
TGTGCCAGCTCAACCTATAATGAGCAGTTCTTC
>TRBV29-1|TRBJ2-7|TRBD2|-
CSVALSGRKYEQYF
TGCAGCGTCGCACTCAGCGGGAGGAAATACGAGCAGTACTTC
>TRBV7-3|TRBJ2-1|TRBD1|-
CASSRDSAYNEQFF
TGTGCCAGCAGCCGGGACAGTGCCTACAATGAGCAGTTCTTC
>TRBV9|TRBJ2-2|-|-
CASSETLRGTGELFF
TGTGCCAGCAGCGAAACTTTACGGGGCACCGGGGAGCTGTTTTTT
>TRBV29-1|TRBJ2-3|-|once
CSVERGSVTDTQYF
TGCAGCGTTGAAAGGGGGTCGGTCACAGATACGCAGTATTTT
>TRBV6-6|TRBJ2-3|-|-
CASSYQGGDGDTQYF
TGTGCCAGCAGTTACCAGGGGGGGGACGGGGATACGCAGTATTTT
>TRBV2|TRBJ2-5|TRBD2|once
CASSAWTLAGVKETQYF
TGTGCCAGCAGTGCCTGGACGCTAGCGGGAGTGAAGGAGACCCAGTACTTC
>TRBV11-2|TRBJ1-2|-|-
CASSSGGKPFYGYTF
TGTGCCAGCAGCTCGGGAGGAAAACCGTTCTATGGCTACACCTTC
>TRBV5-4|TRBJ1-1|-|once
CASSQRRGAVSLSAEAFF
TGTGCCAGCAGCCAGCGGCGGGGGGCCGTTAGTCTCTCTGCTGAAGCTTTCTTT
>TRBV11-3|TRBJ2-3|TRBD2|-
CASSPGVQREDTQYF
TGTGCCAGCAGCCCGGGGGTACAGCGGGAAGATACGCAGTATTTT
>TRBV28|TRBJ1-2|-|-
CASTNLNYGYTF
TGTGCCAGCACCAACCTTAACTATGGCTACACCTTC
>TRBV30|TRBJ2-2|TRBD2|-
CALGGSATGELFF
TGTGCCCTGGGCGGGAGTGCCACCGGGGAGCTGTTTTTT
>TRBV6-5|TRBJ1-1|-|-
CASSYSTGVTEAFF
TGTGCCAGCAGTTACTCGACGGGAGTCACTGAAGCTTTCTTT
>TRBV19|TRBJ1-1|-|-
CASSASRQRNTEAFF
TGTGCCAGTAGTGCCAGCCGACAGAGAAACACTGAAGCTTTCTTT
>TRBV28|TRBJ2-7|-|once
CASRSGGGSYEQYF
TGTGCCAGCAGAAGTGGGGGCGGCTCCTACGAGCAGTACTTC
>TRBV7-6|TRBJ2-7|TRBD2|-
CASSPKLAGKYEQYF
TGTGCCAGCAGCCCTAAACTAGCGGGAAAATACGAGCAGTACTTC
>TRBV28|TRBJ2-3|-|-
CASSDGRPHTQYF
TGTGCCAGCAGTGACGGGCGCCCCCATACGCAGTATTTT
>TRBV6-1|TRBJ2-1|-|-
CASIRVGRSDEQFF
TGTGCCAGCATCAGGGTCGGGAGATCGGATGAGCAGTTCTTC
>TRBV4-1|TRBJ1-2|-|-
CASSQDRDIFQF
TGCGCCAGCAGCCAAGATCGGGATATATTTCAGTTC
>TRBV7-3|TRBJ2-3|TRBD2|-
CASSLLAVSGSADTQYF
TGTGCCAGCAGCTTATTGGCAGTTAGCGGGAGTGCAGATACGCAGTATTTT
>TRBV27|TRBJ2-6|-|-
CASSPLFGANVLTF
TGTGCCAGCAGTCCCCTTTTTGGGGCCAACGTCCTGACTTTC
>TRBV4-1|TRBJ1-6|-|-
CASSQDPLGSPLHF
TGCGCCAGCAGCCAAGACCCGTTGGGTTCACCCCTCCACTTT
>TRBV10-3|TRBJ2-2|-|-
CAISESRTQNTGELFF
TGTGCCATCAGTGAGTCGAGAACCCAAAACACCGGGGAGCTGTTTTTT